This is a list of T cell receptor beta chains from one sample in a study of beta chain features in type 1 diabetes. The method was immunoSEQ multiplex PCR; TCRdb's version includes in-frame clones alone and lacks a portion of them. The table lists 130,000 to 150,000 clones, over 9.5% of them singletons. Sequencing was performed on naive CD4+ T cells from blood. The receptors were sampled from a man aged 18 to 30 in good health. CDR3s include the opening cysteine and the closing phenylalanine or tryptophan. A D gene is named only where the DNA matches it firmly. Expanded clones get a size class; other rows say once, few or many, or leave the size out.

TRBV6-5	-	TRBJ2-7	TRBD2	CATSGRGPYEQYF	TGTGCCACCTCCGGGAGGGGACCCTACGAGCAGTACTTC
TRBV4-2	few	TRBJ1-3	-	CASSRHSGDSGNTIYF	TGTGCCAGCAGCCGACACTCCGGGGACTCTGGAAACACCATATATTTT
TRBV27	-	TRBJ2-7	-	CASSLRQSYEQYF	TGTGCCAGCAGTTTAAGACAGAGCTACGAGCAGTACTTC
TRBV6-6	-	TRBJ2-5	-	CASSIGLATETQYF	TGTGCCAGCAGTATTGGACTGGCAACGGAGACCCAGTACTTC
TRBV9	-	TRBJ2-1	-	CASSSIGGPEQFF	TGTGCCAGCAGTTCGATCGGGGGTCCTGAGCAGTTCTTC
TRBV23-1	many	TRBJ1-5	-	CASQGGRAARGNQPQHF	TGCGCCAGCCAGGGCGGCAGGGCAGCACGAGGTAATCAGCCCCAGCATTTT
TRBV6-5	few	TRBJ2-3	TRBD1	CASKQGAGDTQYF	TGTGCCAGCAAACAGGGGGCCGGGGATACGCAGTATTTT
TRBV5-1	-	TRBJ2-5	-	CASSLSNREQETQYF	TGCGCCAGCAGTTTATCGAACAGGGAACAAGAGACCCAGTACTTC
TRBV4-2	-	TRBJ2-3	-	CASSLVWTDTQYF	TGTGCCAGCAGCTTAGTCTGGACAGATACGCAGTATTTT
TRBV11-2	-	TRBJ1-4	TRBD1	CASSFGTGSNEKLFF	TGTGCCAGCAGCTTCGGGACAGGGTCTAATGAAAAACTGTTTTTT
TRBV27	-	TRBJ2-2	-	CASSLRDYTGELFF	TGTGCCAGCAGTTTAAGGGACTACACCGGGGAGCTGTTTTTT
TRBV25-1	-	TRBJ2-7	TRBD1	CASTRDSYEQYF	TGTGCCAGCACCCGGGACAGCTACGAGCAGTACTTC
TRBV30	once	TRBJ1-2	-	CAWSDTGGRGYTF	TGTGCCTGGAGTGATACGGGGGGCCGGGGCTACACCTTC
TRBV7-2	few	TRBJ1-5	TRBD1	CASMKKGAGNQPQHF	TGTGCCAGCATGAAGAAGGGGGCCGGCAATCAGCCCCAGCATTTT
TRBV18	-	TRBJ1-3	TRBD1	CASSGQGAGNTIYF	TGTGCCAGCAGTGGACAGGGCGCTGGAAACACCATATATTTT
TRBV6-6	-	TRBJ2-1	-	CASSRARGLYNEQFF	TGTGCCAGCAGCCGGGCGCGGGGTCTCTACAATGAGCAGTTCTTC
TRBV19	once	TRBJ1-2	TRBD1	CASSILRDSIYGYTF	TGTGCCAGTAGTATCCTCCGGGACAGTATTTATGGCTACACCTTC
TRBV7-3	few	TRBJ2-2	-	CASSLGRGVWPGELFF	TGTGCCAGCAGCCTCGGCAGGGGGGTATGGCCCGGGGAGCTGTTTTTT
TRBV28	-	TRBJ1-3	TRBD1	CASTPGQALGGNTIYF	TGTGCCAGCACCCCGGGACAGGCGTTGGGGGGAAACACCATATATTTT
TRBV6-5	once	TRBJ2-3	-	CASSYGAADTQYF	TGTGCCAGCAGTTACGGAGCGGCAGATACGCAGTATTTT
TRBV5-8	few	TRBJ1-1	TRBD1	CASSWTGAVNTEAFF	TGTGCCAGCAGTTGGACAGGGGCGGTGAACACTGAAGCTTTCTTT
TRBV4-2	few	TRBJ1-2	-	CASSPSGAFYGYTF	TGTGCCAGCAGCCCGAGCGGGGCTTTCTATGGCTACACCTTC
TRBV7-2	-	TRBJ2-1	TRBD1	CASSYNRDREFEQFF	TGTGCCAGCAGCTACAATCGGGACAGGGAGTTTGAGCAGTTCTTC
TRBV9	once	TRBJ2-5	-	CASSVGQGRETQYF	TGTGCCAGCAGCGTAGGGCAGGGCCGGGAGACCCAGTACTTC
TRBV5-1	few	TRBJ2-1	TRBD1	CASTWGAGGDEQFF	TGCGCCAGCACCTGGGGCGCAGGGGGCGATGAGCAGTTCTTC
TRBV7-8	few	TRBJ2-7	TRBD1	CASSTRQGLSYEQYF	TGTGCCAGCAGCACGCGACAGGGGCTCTCCTACGAGCAGTACTTC
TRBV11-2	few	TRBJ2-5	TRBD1	CASSKGQTTTETQYF	TGTGCCAGCAGCAAGGGACAGACCACTACGGAGACCCAGTACTTC
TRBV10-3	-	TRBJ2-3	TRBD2	CAISEEMAGGVTDTQYF	TGTGCCATCAGTGAAGAGATGGCGGGGGGGGTGACAGATACGCAGTATTTT
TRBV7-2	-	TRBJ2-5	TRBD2	CASSLFGGAIQETQYF	TGTGCCAGCAGCTTATTCGGGGGGGCCATCCAAGAGACCCAGTACTTC
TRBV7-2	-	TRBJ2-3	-	CASSLEGTTLVGTQYF	TGTGCCAGCAGCTTAGAGGGGACAACACTCGTCGGTACGCAGTATTTT
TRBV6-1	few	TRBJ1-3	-	CASNLGASGNTIYF	TGTGCCAGCAATCTGGGGGCCAGTGGAAACACCATATATTTT
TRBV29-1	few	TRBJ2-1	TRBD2	CSVTGTSGATYNEQFF	TGCAGCGTTACCGGGACTAGCGGGGCCACCTACAATGAGCAGTTCTTC
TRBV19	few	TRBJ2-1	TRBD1	CASSIPDRGPVQFF	TGTGCCAGTAGTATCCCGGACAGGGGCCCCGTACAGTTCTTC
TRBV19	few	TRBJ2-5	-	CASTRTRYQETQYF	TGTGCCAGTACCAGGACACGGTACCAAGAGACCCAGTACTTC
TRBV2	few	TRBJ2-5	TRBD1	CASSTDRGQETQYF	TGTGCCAGCAGCACGGACAGGGGGCAAGAGACCCAGTACTTC
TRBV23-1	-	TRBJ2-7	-	CASSQSPGGTGFHEQYF	TGCGCCAGCAGTCAATCTCCGGGGGGGACAGGGTTTCACGAGCAGTACTTC